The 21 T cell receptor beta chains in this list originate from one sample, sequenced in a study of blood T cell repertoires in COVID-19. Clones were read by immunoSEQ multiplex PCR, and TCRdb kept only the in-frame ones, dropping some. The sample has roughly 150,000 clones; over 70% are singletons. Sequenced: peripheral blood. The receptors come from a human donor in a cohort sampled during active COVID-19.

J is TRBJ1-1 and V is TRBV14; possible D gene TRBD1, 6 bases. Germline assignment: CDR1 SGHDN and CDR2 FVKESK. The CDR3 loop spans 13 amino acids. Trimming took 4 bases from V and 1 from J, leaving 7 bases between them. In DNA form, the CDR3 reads TGTGCCAGCAGCCCGGGACAGAACACTGAAGCTTTCTTT. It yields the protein CASSPGQNTEAFF.

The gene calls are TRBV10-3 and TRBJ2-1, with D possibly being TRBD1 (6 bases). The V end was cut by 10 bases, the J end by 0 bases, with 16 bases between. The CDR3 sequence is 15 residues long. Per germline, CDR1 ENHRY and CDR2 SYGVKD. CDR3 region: CATKLGGNSYNEQFF. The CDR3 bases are TGTGCCACAAAACTAGGGGGTAACTCCTACAATGAGCAGTTCTTC.

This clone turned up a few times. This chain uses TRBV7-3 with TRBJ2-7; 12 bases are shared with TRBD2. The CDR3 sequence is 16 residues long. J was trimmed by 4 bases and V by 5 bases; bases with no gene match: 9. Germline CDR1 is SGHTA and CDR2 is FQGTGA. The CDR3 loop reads CASSPRTSGTPYEQYV. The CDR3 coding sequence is TGTGCCAGCAGCCCACGGACTAGCGGGACTCCGTACGAGCAGTACGTC.

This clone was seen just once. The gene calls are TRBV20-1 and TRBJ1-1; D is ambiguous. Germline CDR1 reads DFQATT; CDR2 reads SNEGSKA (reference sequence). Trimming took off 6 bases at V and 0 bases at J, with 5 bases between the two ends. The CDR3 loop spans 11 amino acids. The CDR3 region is CSAPVNTEAFF. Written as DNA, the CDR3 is TGCAGTGCCCCTGTGAACACTGAAGCTTTCTTT.

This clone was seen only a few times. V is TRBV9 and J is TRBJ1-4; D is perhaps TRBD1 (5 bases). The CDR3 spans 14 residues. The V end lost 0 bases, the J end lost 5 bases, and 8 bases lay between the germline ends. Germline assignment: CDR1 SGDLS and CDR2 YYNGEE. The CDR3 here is CASSVGQLNEKLFF. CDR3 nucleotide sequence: TGTGCCAGCAGCGTAGGACAGCTGAATGAAAAACTGTTTTTT.

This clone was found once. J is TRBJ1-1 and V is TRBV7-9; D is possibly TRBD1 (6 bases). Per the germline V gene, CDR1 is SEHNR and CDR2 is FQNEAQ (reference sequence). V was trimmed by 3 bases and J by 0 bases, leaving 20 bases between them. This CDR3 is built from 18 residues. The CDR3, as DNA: TGTGCCAGCAGCTTCGGCCCAATTGAACAGGGCTTGAACACTGAAGCTTTCTTT. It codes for CASSFGPIEQGLNTEAFF.

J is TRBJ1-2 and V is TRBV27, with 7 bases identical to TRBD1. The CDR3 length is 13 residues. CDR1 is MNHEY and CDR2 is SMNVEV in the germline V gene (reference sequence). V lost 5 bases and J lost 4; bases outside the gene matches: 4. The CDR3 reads CASSKGGPYGYTF. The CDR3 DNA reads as TGTGCCAGCAGTAAAGGGGGCCCCTATGGCTACACCTTC.

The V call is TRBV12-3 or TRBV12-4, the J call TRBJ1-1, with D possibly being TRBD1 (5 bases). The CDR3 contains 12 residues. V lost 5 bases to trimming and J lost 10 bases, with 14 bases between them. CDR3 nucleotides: TGTGCCAGCAGTGCGGGGGGACTGGGAGCTTTCTTT. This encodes CASSAGGLGAFF.

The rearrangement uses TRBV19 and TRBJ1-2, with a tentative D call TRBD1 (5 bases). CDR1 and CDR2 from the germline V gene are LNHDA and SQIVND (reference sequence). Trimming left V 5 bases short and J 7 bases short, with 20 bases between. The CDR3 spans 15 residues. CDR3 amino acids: CASSFYRPVVGGYTF. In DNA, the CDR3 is TGTGCCAGTAGTTTTTACAGGCCGGTAGTCGGTGGCTACACCTTC. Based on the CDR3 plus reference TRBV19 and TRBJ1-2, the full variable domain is DGGITQSPKYLFRKEGQNVTLSCEQNLNHDAMYWYRQDPGQGLRLIYYSQIVNDFQKGDIAEGYSVSREKKESFPLTVTSAQKNPTAFYLCASSFYRPVVGGYTFGSGTRLTVV.

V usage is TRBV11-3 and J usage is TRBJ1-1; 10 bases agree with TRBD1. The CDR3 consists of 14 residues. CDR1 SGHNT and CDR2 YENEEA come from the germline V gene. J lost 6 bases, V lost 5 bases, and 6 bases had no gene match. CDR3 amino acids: CASSPRQGASEAFF. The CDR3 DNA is TGTGCCAGCAGCCCCCGACAGGGGGCTTCTGAAGCTTTCTTT. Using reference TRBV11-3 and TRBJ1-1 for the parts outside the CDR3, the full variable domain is EAGVVQSPRYKIIEKKQPVAFWCNPISGHNTLYWYLQNLGQGPELLIRYENEEAVDDSQLPKDRFSAERLKGVDSTLKIQPAELGDSAVYLCASSPRQGASEAFFGQGTRLTVV.

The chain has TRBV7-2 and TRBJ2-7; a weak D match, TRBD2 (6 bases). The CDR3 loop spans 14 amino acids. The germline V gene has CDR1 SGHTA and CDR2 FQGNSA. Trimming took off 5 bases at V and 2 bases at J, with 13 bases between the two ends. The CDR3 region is CASSPAGWPYEQYF. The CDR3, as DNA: TGTGCCAGCAGCCCAGCGGGCTGGCCCTACGAGCAGTACTTC.

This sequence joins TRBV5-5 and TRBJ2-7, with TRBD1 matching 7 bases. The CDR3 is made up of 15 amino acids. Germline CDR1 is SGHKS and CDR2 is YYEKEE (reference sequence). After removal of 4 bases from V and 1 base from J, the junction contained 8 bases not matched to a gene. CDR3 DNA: TGTGCCAGCAGCCTACAGGGGCAATTTTCCTACGAGCAGTACTTC. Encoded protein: CASSLQGQFSYEQYF.

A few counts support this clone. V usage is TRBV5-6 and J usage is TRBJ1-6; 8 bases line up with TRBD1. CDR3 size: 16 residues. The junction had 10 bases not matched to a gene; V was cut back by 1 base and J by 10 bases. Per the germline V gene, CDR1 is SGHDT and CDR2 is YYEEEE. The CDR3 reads CASSLLYQGARSPLHF. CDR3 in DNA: TGTGCCAGCAGCTTGCTGTACCAGGGGGCGCGATCACCCCTCCACTTT.

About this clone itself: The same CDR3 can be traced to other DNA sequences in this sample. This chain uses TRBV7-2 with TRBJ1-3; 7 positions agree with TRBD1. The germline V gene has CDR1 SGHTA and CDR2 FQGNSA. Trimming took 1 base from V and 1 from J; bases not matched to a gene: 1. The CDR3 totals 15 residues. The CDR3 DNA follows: TGTGCCAGCAGCTTAGAGACAGGGTCTGGAAACACCATATATTTT. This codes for CASSLETGSGNTIYF.

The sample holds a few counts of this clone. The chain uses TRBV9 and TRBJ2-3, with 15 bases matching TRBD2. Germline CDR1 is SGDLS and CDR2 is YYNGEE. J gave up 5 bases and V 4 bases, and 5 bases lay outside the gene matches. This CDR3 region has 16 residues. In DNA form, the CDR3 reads TGTGCCAGCAGCTTAGGACTAGCGGGAGGGGGAGATACGCAGTATTTT. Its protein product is CASSLGLAGGGDTQYF.

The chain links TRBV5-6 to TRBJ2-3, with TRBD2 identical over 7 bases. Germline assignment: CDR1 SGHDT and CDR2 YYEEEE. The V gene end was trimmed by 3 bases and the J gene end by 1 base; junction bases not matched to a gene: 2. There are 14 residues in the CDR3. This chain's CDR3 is CASSSRGGTDTQYF. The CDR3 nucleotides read TGTGCCAGCAGCTCCCGGGGGGGCACAGATACGCAGTATTTT. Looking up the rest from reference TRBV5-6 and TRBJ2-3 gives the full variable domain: DAGVTQSPTHLIKTRGQQVTLRCSPKSGHDTVSWYQQALGQGPQFIFQYYEEEERQRGNFPDRFSGHQFPNYSSELNVNALLLGDSALYLCASSSRGGTDTQYFGPGTRLTVL.

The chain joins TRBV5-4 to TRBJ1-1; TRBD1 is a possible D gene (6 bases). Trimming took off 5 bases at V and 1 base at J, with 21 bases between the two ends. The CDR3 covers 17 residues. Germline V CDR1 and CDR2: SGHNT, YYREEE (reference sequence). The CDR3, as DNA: TGTGCCAGCAGAGGAGTCGCGTCAGGGGCGCAGAACACTGAAGCTTTCTTT. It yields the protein CASRGVASGAQNTEAFF.

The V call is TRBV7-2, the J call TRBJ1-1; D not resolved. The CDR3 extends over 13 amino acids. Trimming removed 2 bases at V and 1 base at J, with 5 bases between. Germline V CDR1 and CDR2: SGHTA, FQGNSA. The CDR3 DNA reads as TGTGCCAGCAGCTTACTAACGAACACTGAAGCTTTCTTT. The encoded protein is CASSLLTNTEAFF. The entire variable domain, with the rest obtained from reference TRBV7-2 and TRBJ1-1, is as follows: GAGVSQSPSNKVTEKGKDVELRCDPISGHTALYWYRQSLGQGLEFLIYFQGNSAPDKSGLPSDRFSAERTGGSVSTLTIQRTQQEDSAVYLCASSLLTNTEAFFGQGTRLTVV.

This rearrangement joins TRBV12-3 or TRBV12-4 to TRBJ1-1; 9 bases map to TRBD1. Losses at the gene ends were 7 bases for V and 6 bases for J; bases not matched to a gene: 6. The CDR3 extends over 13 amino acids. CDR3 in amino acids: CASTPDRGAEAFF. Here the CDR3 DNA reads TGTGCCAGCACTCCCGACAGGGGGGCTGAAGCTTTCTTT.

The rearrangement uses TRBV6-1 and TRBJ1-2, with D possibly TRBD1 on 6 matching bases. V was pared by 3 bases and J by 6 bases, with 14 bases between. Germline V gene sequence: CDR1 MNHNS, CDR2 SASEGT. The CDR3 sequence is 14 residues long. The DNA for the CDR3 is TGTGCCAGCAGTGACGGGGGGCCGGGGGATGGCTACACCTTC. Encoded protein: CASSDGGPGDGYTF.

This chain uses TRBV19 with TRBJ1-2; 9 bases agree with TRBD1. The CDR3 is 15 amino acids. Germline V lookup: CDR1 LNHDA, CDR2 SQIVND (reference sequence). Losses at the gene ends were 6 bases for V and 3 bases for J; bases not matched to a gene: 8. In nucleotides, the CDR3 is TGTGCCAGTAGCCGGGGACAGGGTGGCGACTATGGCTACACCTTC. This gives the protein CASSRGQGGDYGYTF.